These T cell receptor beta chains were read from a single sample in a study of PD-1 blockade in classical Hodgkin lymphoma. TCRdb's table, derived via immunoSEQ multiplex PCR, lists solely in-frame clones and lacks some. The profile shows 95,000 to 100,000 clones, approximately 90% of them singletons. Specimen: peripheral blood mononuclear cells (PBMCs), collected before the second cycle of nivolumab. The receptors were sampled from a human donor with classical Hodgkin lymphoma. Each CDR3 is given with its conserved first and last residue. Fields, in order: V gene, D gene, J gene, clone size, CDR3 protein, CDR3 DNA. D genes are given only for firm matches. Clone size is stated in some rows and not others, as once, few, many or a class when expanded.

>TRBV25-1|NA|TRBJ1-4|NA
CASSAGLNEKLFF
TGTGCCAGCAGCGCGGGTCTTAATGAAAAACTGTTTTTT
>TRBV9|NA|TRBJ1-6|few
CASSVRGENSPLHF
TGTGCCAGCAGCGTACGAGGCGAAAATTCACCCCTCCACTTT
>TRBV7-2|NA|TRBJ2-1|NA
CAILLNEQFF
TGTGCAATCTTGCTAAATGAGCAGTTCTTC
>TRBV12-5|TRBD1|TRBJ1-1|NA
CASGLGDRPNTEAFF
TGTGCTAGTGGTTTGGGGGACAGGCCGAACACTGAAGCTTTCTTT
>TRBV11-2|NA|TRBJ1-2|once
CASSRQQGPPSNYGYTF
TGTGCCAGCAGCCGTCAACAGGGTCCCCCCTCTAACTATGGCTACACCTTC
>TRBV30|NA|TRBJ2-7|NA
CAWDGPLTYEQYF
TGTGCCTGGGACGGGCCACTCACCTACGAGCAGTACTTC
>TRBV27|NA|TRBJ1-4|NA
CASSFGDLATNEKLFF
TGTGCCAGCAGTTTTGGGGATCTAGCAACTAATGAAAAACTGTTTTTT
>TRBV6-6|NA|TRBJ1-2|NA
CASTQGEGVYGYTF
TGTGCCAGCACCCAAGGGGAGGGTGTCTATGGCTACACCTTC
>TRBV7-8|NA|TRBJ1-5|NA
CASSLYRVPGNQPQHF
TGTGCCAGCAGCTTATACAGGGTTCCGGGCAATCAGCCCCAGCATTTT
>TRBV18|NA|TRBJ1-1|NA
CASSPGPTEAFF
TGTGCCAGCTCCCCGGGACCTACTGAAGCTTTCTTT
>TRBV7-9|TRBD1|TRBJ2-5|NA
CASSLRTGSRETQYF
TGTGCCAGCAGCTTAAGGACAGGGTCTAGGGAGACCCAGTACTTC
>TRBV6-5|NA|TRBJ2-7|NA
CASSLGHLYEQYF
TGTGCCAGCAGTTTAGGACACCTCTACGAGCAGTACTTC
>TRBV6-5|NA|TRBJ2-2|NA
CASRTQGTDTGELFF
TGTGCCAGCAGGACACAGGGTACGGACACCGGGGAGCTGTTTTTT
>TRBV9|NA|TRBJ2-5|NA
CASSVVGTRKETQYF
TGTGCCAGCAGCGTAGTGGGGACAAGAAAAGAGACCCAGTACTTC
>TRBV28|TRBD1|TRBJ1-4|NA
CASSLWTGLSTNEKLFF
TGTGCCAGCAGTTTGTGGACAGGGCTTTCAACTAATGAAAAACTGTTTTTT